The present TCR beta chain was sequenced within a study of cytomegalovirus exposure and HLA in healthy donors. The wider study: Prior work identified 117 million unique TCR beta sequences in some 180 million T cells.

This CDR3 is built from 14 residues. From germline, CDR1 is LNHDA and CDR2 SQIVND (reference sequence). V was cut by 2 bases and J by 4 bases, with 9 bases left in between. This clone came up a few times. Its antigen is not known. This PCR relied on a set of 60 Vbeta primers and 13 Jbeta primers. Method: immunoSEQ multiplex PCR; TCRdb's copy keeps in-frame clones and lacks some. Of approximately 170,000 clones in the sample, about 79% are singletons; the top ten hold 2% to 2.5%. General study points: Some TCR beta chains (roughly 150 of them) were listed as cytomegalovirus-associated.

The chain links TRBV19 to TRBJ1-3, with D tentatively TRBD1 (6 bases). Sequenced input: PBMCs. This receptor was obtained from a woman aged 45-59 years in good health and CMV-seronegative. The CDR3 coding sequence is TGTGCCAGTAGTATACAGGGGAACGGAAACACCATATATTTT. Amino acids: CASSIQGNGNTIYF.